This note documents a single T cell receptor (beta chain) sequence. Its cognate antigen is unknown. This sample is part of a study of graft-versus-host responses after intestinal transplantation. In the study overall: Transplantation in recipients was multivisceral, liver-intestinal, or isolated intestinal. Anti-thymocyte globulin induction preceded three to four years of tacrolimus and steroid maintenance in all recipients. Overall study findings and caveats: Circulating GvH clones peaking coincided with falling HvG clones soon after transplant. Recipient marrow showed GvH clones, some seen first in ileum or blood.

Repertoires were generated with immunoSEQ multiplex PCR, while TCRdb's copy carries only in-frame clones and drops some. The data contain about 110,000 clones, approximately 92% of them singletons. Source: unstimulated CD8+ T cells sorted from spleen or lymph node cells, taken before intestinal transplant. The receptor was derived from a human donor who received an intestinal transplant.

The CDR3 spells CASSLEGHRTYEQYF. In DNA, the CDR3 is TGCGCCAGCAGCTTGGAGGGACACCGTACCTACGAGCAGTACTTC. The rearrangement links TRBV5-1 to TRBJ2-7, with D perhaps matching TRBD1 (6 bases). Trimming removed 0 bases at V and 2 bases at J, with 12 bases between. Germline assignment: CDR1 SGHRS and CDR2 YFSETQ. The CDR3 length is 15 residues.